The 7 T cell receptor beta chains given below trace back to one sample, sequenced in a study of blood T cells in healthy people across ages. Together with a sample-barcoded 5' primer, a J-beta primer mix was included in a second PCR lasting about 6 to 11 cycles. Each CDR3 protein is one row after TCRdb ran MiXCR on the 5' RACE reads. This table has 1.2 million to 1.5 million distinct CDR3 sequences, roughly 64% appearing once. The sample was blood. The receptors come from a man between 18 and 29 years old in good health.

This clonotype has only a few counts. The V call is TRBV4-1, the J call TRBJ2-5; TRBD2 is a possible D gene (7 bases). Trimming left V 7 bases short and J 5 bases short, with 20 bases between. CDR1 is MGHRA and CDR2 is YSYEKL in the germline V gene. This CDR3 has 15 amino acids. The chain's CDR3 is CASTLLLGGPETQYF. CDR3 in DNA: TGCGCCAGCACCTTACTATTGGGGGGGCCGGAGACCCAGTACTTC.

J is TRBJ1-2 and V is TRBV5-1; D possibly corresponds to TRBD1 (5 bases). Germline values: CDR1 SGHRS, CDR2 YFSETQ. The length of the CDR3 is 16 residues. Trimming stripped 0 bases from V and 4 bases from J, with 16 bases between. The CDR3 is CASSLAIDSAPYGYTF. The CDR3 DNA sequence: TGCGCCAGCAGCTTGGCCATCGACAGCGCACCCTATGGCTACACCTTC.

This chain joins TRBV6-1 and TRBJ2-3, with D possibly being TRBD1 (5 bases). The CDR3 has 15 amino acids. Trimming removed 3 bases at V and 2 bases at J, with 12 bases between. Germline loops: CDR1 MNHNS, CDR2 SASEGT. The CDR3 region has the DNA TGTGCCAGCAGTGACCTCAGGGAAAACACAGATACGCAGTATTTT. It specifies CASSDLRENTDTQYF.

Worth noting for this clonotype: Germline and junction disagree at one end, which may indicate a read error. The rearrangement uses TRBV3-1 and TRBJ2-5; D is perhaps TRBD1 (6 bases). Germline CDR1 reads LGHDT; CDR2 reads YNNKEL (reference sequence). The CDR3 consists of 18 residues. The DNA of the CDR3 is TGTGCCAGCAGCCAAGATCCTGACAGGACCCCCCCGAAGGAGATCCAGTACTTC. Translation gives CASSQDPDRTPPKEIQYF.

The CDR3 protein is CSARGGFYGYTF. CDR3 sequence (DNA): TGCAGTGCGAGGGGCGGATTCTATGGCTACACCTTC. The chain joins TRBV20-1 to TRBJ1-2, with D perhaps TRBD1 (5 bases). The V end lost 6 bases, the J end lost 4 bases, and 12 bases lay between the germline ends. Germline CDR1 reads DFQATT; CDR2 reads SNEGSKA (reference sequence). This CDR3 is built from 12 residues.

V usage is TRBV6-6 and J usage is TRBJ1-4; D not resolved. Trimming pared 1 base from V and 10 bases from J, leaving 13 bases between. The CDR3 sequence is 14 residues long. Germline assignment: CDR1 MNHNY and CDR2 SVGAGI (reference sequence). The CDR3 sequence is CASSYFPGEGKLFF. The CDR3, as DNA: TGTGCCAGCAGTTACTTTCCCGGGGAAGGAAAACTGTTTTTT.

The gene calls are TRBV4-3 and TRBJ1-2; D not resolved. The CDR3 spans 15 residues. V was shortened by 1 base and J by 1 base, with 10 bases between the two germline ends. CDR1 LGHNA and CDR2 YSLEER come from the germline V gene. CDR3 residues: CASSQAARLNYGYTF. The DNA of the CDR3 is TGCGCCAGCAGCCAAGCAGCCCGGCTTAACTATGGCTACACCTTC.